A few counts support the clone carrying this TCR beta chain. As it was prepared, the TCRbeta library received unique molecular identifiers. TCRdb analysed the PCR reads with MiXCR anew, one entry per CDR3 protein. Of 640,000 or so distinct CDR3 sequences in the sample, 15% to 20% were seen once. This sample is part of a study of T-cell reconstitution after alpha-beta-depleted transplantation in children. The TCR originated in a human donor who donated a stem cell graft to a child with acute myeloid leukemia. The source was PBMCs from the stem cell graft donor, collected from the stem cell graft.

CDR3 sequence (DNA): TGTGCCACCAGTGATTTCCGAAACAATGAGCAGTTCTTC. Protein product: CATSDFRNNEQFF. The genes are TRBV24-1 and TRBJ2-1; D not certain. There are 13 residues in the CDR3. V was cut by 1 base and J by 5 bases, with 5 bases left in between. Germline assignment: CDR1 KGHDR and CDR2 SFDVKD.